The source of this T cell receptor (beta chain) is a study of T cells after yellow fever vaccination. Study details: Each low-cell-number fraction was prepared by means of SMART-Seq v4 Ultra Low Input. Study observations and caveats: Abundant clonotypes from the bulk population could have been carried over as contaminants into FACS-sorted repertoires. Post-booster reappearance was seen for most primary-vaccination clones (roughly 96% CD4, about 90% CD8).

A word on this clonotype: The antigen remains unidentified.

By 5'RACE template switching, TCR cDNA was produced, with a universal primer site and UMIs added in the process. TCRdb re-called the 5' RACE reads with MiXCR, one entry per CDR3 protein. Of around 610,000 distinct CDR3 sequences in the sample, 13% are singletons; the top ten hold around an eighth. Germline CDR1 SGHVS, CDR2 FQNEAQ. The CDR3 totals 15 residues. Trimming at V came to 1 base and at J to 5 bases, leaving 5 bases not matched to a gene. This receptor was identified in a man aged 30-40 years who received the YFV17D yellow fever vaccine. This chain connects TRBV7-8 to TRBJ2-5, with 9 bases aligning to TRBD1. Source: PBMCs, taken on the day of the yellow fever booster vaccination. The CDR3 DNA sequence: TGTGCCAGCAGCTTAGTCGGGACAGGGCGCGAGACCCAGTACTTC. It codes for CASSLVGTGRETQYF. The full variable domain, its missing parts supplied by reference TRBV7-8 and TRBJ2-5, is GAGVSQSPRYKVAKRGQDVALRCDPISGHVSLFWYQQALGQGPEFLTYFQNEAQLDKSGLPSDRFFAERPEGSVSTLKIQRTQQEDSAVYLCASSLVGTGRETQYFGPGTRLLVL.